This T cell receptor beta chain stems from a study of technical replicates of blood from a few donors. Profiling relied on immunoSEQ multiplex PCR, and the TCRdb table lists in-frame clones only, not all of them. The sample lists some 90,000 clones, 90% to 95% occurring once. CDR1 is WNHNN, CDR2 SYGVQD, per germline (reference sequence). With V trimmed by 6 bases and J by 2 bases, 3 bases remained unmatched. The CDR3 consists of 15 residues. The V gene is TRBV10-1, the J gene TRBJ2-5, with 13 bases matching TRBD2. The source of this sequence is a human donor in good health. Sequencing was done on a sample of T cells isolated from PBMCs. Here the CDR3 DNA reads TGCGCCAGCAGCCGGGGACTAGCGGGGCAAGAGACCCAGTACTTC. It specifies CASSRGLAGQETQYF.